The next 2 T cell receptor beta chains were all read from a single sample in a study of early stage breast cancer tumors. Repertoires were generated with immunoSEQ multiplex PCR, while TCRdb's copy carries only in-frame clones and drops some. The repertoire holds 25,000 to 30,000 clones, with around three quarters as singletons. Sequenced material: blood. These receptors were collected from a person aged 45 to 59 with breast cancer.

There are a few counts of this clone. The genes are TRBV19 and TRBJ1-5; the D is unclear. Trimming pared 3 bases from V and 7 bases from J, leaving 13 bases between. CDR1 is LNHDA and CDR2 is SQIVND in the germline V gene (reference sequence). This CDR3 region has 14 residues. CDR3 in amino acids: CASSMIQEWQPQHF. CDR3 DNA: TGTGCCAGTAGTATGATCCAGGAATGGCAGCCCCAGCATTTT.

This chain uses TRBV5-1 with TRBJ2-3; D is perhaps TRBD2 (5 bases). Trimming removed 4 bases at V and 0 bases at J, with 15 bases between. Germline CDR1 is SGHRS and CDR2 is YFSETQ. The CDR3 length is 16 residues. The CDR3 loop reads CASSGFVASSTDTQYF. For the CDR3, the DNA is TGCGCCAGCAGCGGTTTTGTAGCGAGTAGCACAGATACGCAGTATTTT.